This entry lists 7 T cell receptor beta chains sequenced from one sample in a study of blood T cells in healthy people across ages. It was with a sample-barcoded 5' primer and a J-beta primer mix that a second PCR of about 6 to 12 cycles was run. TCRdb independently ran MiXCR on the 5' RACE reads; one entry per CDR3 protein. The data hold roughly 1,500,000 distinct CDR3 sequences, with about 40% observed a single time. Specimen: blood. Receptors were obtained from a woman younger than 35 in good health.

At least ten counts were recorded for this clonotype. The genes are TRBV10-3 and TRBJ2-7; a possible D gene is TRBD1 (7 bases). Germline CDR1 reads ENHRY; CDR2 reads SYGVKD. This CDR3 has 15 amino acids. V shed 3 bases and J shed 4 bases, with 16 bases lying between them. CDR3 residues: CAISDRQGGSYEQYF. DNA for the CDR3: TGTGCCATCAGTGATCGGCAGGGGGGCTCATACGAGCAGTACTTC.

V usage is TRBV20-1 and J usage is TRBJ1-5, with 8 bases aligning to TRBD1. The CDR3 is 15 residues long. Germline lookup yields CDR1 DFQATT and CDR2 SNEGSKA (reference sequence). V shed 5 bases, J shed 4 bases, and the junction held 10 bases outside the gene matches. The CDR3: CSAPRTGSTNQPQHF. CDR3 in DNA: TGCAGTGCTCCTCGGACAGGGAGTACAAATCAGCCCCAGCATTTT.

The CDR3 sequence is CASSLEGQVSGEQYF. Written as DNA, the CDR3 is TGTGCCAGCAGTTTAGAAGGACAGGTGTCTGGGGAGCAGTACTTC. V and J are TRBV12-3 or TRBV12-4 and TRBJ2-5, with TRBD1 matching 7 bases. J gave up 11 bases and V 1 base, and 13 bases lay outside the gene matches. The CDR3 runs 15 residues.

The V gene is TRBV6-1, the J gene TRBJ2-1, with D possibly being TRBD1 or TRBD2 (5 bases each). The CDR3 is 16 amino acids. Trimming took 3 bases from V and 4 from J, leaving 16 bases between them. Germline V CDR1 and CDR2: MNHNS, SASEGT. The CDR3 nucleotides read TGTGCCAGCAGTGAGGTGTCGGGACGGAGATACAATGAGCAGTTCTTC. As protein: CASSEVSGRRYNEQFF.

This clonotype was seen a handful of times. The gene calls are TRBV19 and TRBJ2-1; 7 bases line up with TRBD2. The CDR3 spans 15 residues. Germline-derived CDR1 and CDR2 are LNHDA and SQIVND (reference sequence). J was trimmed by 6 bases and V by 6 bases; bases with no gene match: 11. The CDR3 DNA reads as TGTGCCAGTAGCCCCACCTGGGGGGGAGTCAATGAGCAGTTCTTC. Translated, it gives CASSPTWGGVNEQFF.

Concerning this clonotype itself: A junction boundary mismatches the germline segment, possibly from a read error. This sequence joins TRBV7-2 and TRBJ2-1; TRBD1 matches 7 bases. This CDR3 contains 14 residues. Germline CDR1 and CDR2: SGHTA and FQGNSA. CDR3 bases: TGTGTCAGCAGCGTAGGGGGCCTAGCAGGTGAGCAGTTCTTC. Amino acids: CVSSVGGLAGEQFF.

The chain combines TRBV6-5 with TRBJ1-2, with D perhaps TRBD1 (5 bases). The CDR3 runs 13 residues. CDR1 and CDR2 (germline): MNHEY, SVGAGI. Trimming took 5 bases from V and 6 from J, leaving 13 bases between them. DNA of the CDR3: TGTGCCAGCAGTCAGGGTCCTATAGATGGCTACACCTTC. It specifies CASSQGPIDGYTF.